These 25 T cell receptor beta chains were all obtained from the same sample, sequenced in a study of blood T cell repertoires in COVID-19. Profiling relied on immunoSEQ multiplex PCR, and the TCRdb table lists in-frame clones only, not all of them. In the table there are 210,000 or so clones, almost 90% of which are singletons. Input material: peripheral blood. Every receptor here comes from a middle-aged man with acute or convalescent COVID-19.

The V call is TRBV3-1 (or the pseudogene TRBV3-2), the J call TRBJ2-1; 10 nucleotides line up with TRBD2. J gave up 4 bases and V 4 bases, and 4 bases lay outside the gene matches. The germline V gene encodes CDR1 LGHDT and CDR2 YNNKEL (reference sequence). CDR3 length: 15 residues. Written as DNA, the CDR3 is TGTGCCAGCAGCCCCACTAGCGGGACATACAATGAGCAGTTCTTC. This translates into CASSPTSGTYNEQFF.

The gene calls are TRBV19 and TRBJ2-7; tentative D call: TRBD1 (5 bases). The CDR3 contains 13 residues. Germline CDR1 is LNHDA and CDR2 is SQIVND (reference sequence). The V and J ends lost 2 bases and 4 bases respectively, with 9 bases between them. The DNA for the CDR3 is TGTGCCAGTAGTATAAGCCAGGGTTACGAGCAGTACTTC. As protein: CASSISQGYEQYF. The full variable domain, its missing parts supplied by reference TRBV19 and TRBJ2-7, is DGGITQSPKYLFRKEGQNVTLSCEQNLNHDAMYWYRQDPGQGLRLIYYSQIVNDFQKGDIAEGYSVSREKKESFPLTVTSAQKNPTAFYLCASSISQGYEQYFGPGTRLTVT.

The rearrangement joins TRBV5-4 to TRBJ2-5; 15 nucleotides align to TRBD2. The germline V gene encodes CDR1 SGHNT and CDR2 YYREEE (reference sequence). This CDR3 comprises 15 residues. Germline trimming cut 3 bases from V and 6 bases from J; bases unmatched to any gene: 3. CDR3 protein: CASSSGLAGGKTQYF. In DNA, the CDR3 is TGTGCCAGCAGCTCGGGACTAGCGGGAGGAAAGACCCAGTACTTC.

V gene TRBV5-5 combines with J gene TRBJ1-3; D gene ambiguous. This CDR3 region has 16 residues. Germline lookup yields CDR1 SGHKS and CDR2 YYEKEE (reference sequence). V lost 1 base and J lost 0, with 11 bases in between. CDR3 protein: CASSLRLDFSGNTIYF. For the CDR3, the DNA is TGTGCCAGCAGCTTGAGGCTGGACTTCTCTGGAAACACCATATATTTT.

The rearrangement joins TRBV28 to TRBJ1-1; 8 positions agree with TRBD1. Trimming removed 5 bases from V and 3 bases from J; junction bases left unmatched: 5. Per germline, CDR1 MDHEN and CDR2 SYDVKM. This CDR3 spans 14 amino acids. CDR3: CASSPGTGHTEAFF. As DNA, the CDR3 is TGTGCCAGCAGTCCCGGGACAGGCCACACTGAAGCTTTCTTT. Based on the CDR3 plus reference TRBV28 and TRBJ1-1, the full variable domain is DVKVTQSSRYLVKRTGEKVFLECVQDMDHENMFWYRQDPGLGLRLIYFSYDVKMKEKGDIPEGYSVSREKKERFSLILESASTNQTSMYLCASSPGTGHTEAFFGQGTRLTVV.

The chain's CDR3 is CASSFRQGGGELFF. The CDR3 DNA sequence: TGTGCCAGCAGCTTCCGACAGGGGGGCGGGGAGCTGTTTTTT. The chain uses TRBV7-9 and TRBJ2-2; the match to TRBD1 covers 9 bases. This CDR3 is 14 amino acids long. V lost 3 bases, J lost 7 bases, and 3 bases stayed unmatched. CDR1 is SEHNR and CDR2 is FQNEAQ in the germline V gene (reference sequence).

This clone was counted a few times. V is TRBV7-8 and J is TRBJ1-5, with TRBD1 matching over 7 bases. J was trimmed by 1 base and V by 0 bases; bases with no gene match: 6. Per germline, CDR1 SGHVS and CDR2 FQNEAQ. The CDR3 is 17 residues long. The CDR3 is CASSLAKTGRSNQPQHF. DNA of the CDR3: TGTGCCAGCAGCTTAGCCAAGACAGGGAGGAGCAATCAGCCCCAGCATTTT.

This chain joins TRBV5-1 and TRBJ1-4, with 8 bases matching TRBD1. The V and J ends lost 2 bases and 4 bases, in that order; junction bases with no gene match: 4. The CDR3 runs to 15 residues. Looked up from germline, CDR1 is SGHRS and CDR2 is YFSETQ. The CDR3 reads CASSLPQGDNEKLFF. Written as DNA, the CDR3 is TGCGCCAGCAGCTTACCACAGGGGGATAATGAAAAACTGTTTTTT.

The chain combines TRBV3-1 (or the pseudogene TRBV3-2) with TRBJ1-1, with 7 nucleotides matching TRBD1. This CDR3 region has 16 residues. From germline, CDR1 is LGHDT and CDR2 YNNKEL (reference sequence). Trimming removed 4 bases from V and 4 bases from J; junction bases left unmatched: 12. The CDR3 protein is CASSPRDSTEATEAFF. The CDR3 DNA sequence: TGTGCCAGCAGCCCCCGGGACAGTACTGAGGCCACTGAAGCTTTCTTT.

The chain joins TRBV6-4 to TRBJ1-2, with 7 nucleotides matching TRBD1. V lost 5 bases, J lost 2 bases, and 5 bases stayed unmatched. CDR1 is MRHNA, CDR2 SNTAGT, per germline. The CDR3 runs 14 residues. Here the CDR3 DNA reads TGTGCCAGCAGTAAACAGGGGACCAACTATGGCTACACCTTC. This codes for CASSKQGTNYGYTF.

CDR3 loop: CASSHSANQPQHF. CDR3 nucleotide sequence: TGTGCCAGCAGTCACTCTGCTAATCAGCCCCAGCATTTT. The V and J genes are TRBV12-3 or TRBV12-4 and TRBJ1-5; D is unclear. V lost 5 bases and J 4 bases, leaving 9 bases between the germline ends. CDR3 size: 13 residues.

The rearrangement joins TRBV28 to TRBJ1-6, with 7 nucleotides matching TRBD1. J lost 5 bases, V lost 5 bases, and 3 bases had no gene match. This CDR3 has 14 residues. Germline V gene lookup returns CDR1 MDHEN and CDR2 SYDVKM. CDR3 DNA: TGTGCCAGCAGTCTAGGGGGCCATAATTCACCCCTCCACTTT. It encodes CASSLGGHNSPLHF.

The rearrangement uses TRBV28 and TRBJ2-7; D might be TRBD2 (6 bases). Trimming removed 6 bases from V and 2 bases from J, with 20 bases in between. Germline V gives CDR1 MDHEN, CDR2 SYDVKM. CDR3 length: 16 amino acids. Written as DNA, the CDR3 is TGTGCCAGCAGGGGGGGTGGAAGGGGCCAAACCTACGAGCAGTACTTC. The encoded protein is CASRGGGRGQTYEQYF.

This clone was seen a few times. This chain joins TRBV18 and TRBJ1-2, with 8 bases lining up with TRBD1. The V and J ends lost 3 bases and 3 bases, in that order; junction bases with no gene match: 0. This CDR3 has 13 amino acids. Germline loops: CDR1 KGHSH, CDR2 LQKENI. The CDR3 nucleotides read TGTGCCAGCTCACCGGGACAGGACTATGGCTACACCTTC. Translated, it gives CASSPGQDYGYTF.

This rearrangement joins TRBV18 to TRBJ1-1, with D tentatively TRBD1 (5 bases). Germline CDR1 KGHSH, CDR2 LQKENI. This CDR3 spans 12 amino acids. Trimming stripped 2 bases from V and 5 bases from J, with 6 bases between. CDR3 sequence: CASSPGATEAFF. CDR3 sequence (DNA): TGTGCCAGCTCACCAGGGGCTACTGAAGCTTTCTTT.

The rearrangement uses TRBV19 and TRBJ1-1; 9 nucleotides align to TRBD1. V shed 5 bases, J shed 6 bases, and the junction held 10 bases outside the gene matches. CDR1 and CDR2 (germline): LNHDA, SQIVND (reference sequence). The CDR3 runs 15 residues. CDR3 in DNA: TGTGCCAGTAGTGCGGGACAGGGCTTTTCGGCTGAAGCTTTCTTT. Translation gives CASSAGQGFSAEAFF.

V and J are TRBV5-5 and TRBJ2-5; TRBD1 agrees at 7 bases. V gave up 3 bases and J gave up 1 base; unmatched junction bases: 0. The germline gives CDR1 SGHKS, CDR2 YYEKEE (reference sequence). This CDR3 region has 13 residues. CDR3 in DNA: TGTGCCAGCAGCTGGACAGGCCAAGAGACCCAGTACTTC. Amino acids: CASSWTGQETQYF.

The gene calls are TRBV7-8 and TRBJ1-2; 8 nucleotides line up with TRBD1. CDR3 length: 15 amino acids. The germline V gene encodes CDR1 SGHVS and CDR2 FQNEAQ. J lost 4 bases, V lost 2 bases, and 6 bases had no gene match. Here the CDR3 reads CASSLLFGTGYGYTF. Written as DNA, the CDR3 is TGTGCCAGCAGCTTACTTTTTGGGACAGGCTATGGCTACACCTTC.

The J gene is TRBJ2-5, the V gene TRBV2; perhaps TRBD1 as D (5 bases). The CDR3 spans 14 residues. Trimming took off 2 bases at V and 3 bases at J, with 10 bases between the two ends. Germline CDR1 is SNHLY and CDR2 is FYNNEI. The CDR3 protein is CASSEQGVEETQYF. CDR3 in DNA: TGTGCCAGCAGTGAACAGGGCGTAGAAGAGACCCAGTACTTC. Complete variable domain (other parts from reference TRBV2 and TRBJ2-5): EPEVTQTPSHQVTQMGQEVILRCVPISNHLYFYWYRQILGQKVEFLVSFYNNEISEKSEIFDDQFSVERPDGSNFTLKIRSTKLEDSAMYFCASSEQGVEETQYFGPGTRLLVL.

CDR3 in amino acids: CASSQVERGGPYNEQFF. The CDR3, as DNA: TGCGCCAGCAGCCAAGTTGAGCGGGGGGGTCCCTACAATGAGCAGTTCTTC. The chain is built from TRBV4-3 and TRBJ2-1; 10 positions agree with TRBD2. V was pared by 1 base and J by 2 bases, with 5 bases of the junction left unmatched. CDR1 is LGHNA and CDR2 is YSLEER in the germline V gene. The CDR3 loop spans 17 amino acids.

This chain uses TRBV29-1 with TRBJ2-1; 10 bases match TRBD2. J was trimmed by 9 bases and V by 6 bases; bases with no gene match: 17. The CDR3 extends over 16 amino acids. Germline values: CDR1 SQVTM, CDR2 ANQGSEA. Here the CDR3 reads CSVDKWASGRVSEQFF. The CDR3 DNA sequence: TGCAGCGTCGATAAATGGGCTAGCGGGAGAGTAAGTGAGCAGTTCTTC.

The CDR3 DNA reads as TGTGCCAGCAGCTTGGGAGGGGCGGGGACCGGGGAGCTGTTTTTT. Its translation: CASSLGGAGTGELFF. The chain uses TRBV5-4 and TRBJ2-2, with D possibly being TRBD2 (6 bases). V was pared by 0 bases and J by 5 bases, with 11 bases between. This CDR3 contains 15 residues. CDR1 is SGHNT and CDR2 is YYREEE in the germline V gene (reference sequence). Complete variable domain (other parts from reference TRBV5-4 and TRBJ2-2): ETGVTQSPTHLIKTRGQQVTLRCSSQSGHNTVSWYQQALGQGPQFIFQYYREEENGRGNFPPRFSGLQFPNYSSELNVNALELDDSALYLCASSLGGAGTGELFFGEGSRLTVL.

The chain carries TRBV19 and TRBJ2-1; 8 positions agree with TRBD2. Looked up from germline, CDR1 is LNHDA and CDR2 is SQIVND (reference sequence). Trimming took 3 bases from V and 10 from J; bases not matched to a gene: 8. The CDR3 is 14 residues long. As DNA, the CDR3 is TGTGCCAGTAGTATCGGGTTACTAGCGGCCGAGCAGTTCTTC. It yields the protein CASSIGLLAAEQFF.

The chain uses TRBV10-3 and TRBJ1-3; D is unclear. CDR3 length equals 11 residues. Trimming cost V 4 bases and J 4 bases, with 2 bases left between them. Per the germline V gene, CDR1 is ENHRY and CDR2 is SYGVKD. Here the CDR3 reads CAISAGNTIYF. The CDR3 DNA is TGTGCCATCAGTGCGGGAAACACCATATATTTT.

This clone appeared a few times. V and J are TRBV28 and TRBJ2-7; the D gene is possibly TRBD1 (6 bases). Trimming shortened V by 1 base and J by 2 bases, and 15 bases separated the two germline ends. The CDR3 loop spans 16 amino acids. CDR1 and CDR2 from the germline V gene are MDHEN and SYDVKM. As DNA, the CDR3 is TGTGCCAGCAGTTTATCCTCCCTGACAGGTACCTACGAGCAGTACTTC. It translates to CASSLSSLTGTYEQYF.